This paragraph covers one T cell receptor (beta chain) sequence. There is no known antigen for this receptor. TCRdb shows the sequencer as NextSeq 550. The Human TCR Profiling Kit (MiLaboratory) was used to prepare UMI-labeled 5' RACE TRB cDNA libraries. The full amount of extracted RNA was used for cDNA synthesis, and the full amount of resulting cDNA was used for PCR amplification. Libraries were prepared in parallel using an identical number of PCR cycles. In the source study's methods: With a minimum of two reads required per UMI, MIGEC and MiXCR pulled out about 50,000 +/- 10,000 unique UMI-labeled TRB cDNA molecules from each library. An average of approximately 40,000 +/- 10,000 functional in-frame TRB CDR3 nucleotide clonotypes without stop codons was found per library. After each sample was downsampled to 5000 UMI-labeled TRB molecules, VDJtools was used to calculate diversity metrics such as normalized Shannon-Wiener and Chao1. VDJtools computed clonotype-size-weighted physicochemical properties of the central five CDR3 residues: interaction energy, strength, volume and Kidera factor 4. After reprocessing by TCRdb, each CDR3 protein sequence is one entry, and no DNA is given. None of the V and J calls come from the authors' own analysis; TCRdb made them. This sample's table lists over 100,000 distinct CDR3 sequences. Together, the top ten hold 0.45% to 0.6% of the sample.

For every CD8+ T cell subset, approximately 300,000 cells were flow-sorted straight into RLT lysis buffer, and each subset was sorted in triplicate. To keep memory contaminants out, a stringent definition of naive CD8+ T cells was applied: CD45RO-CCR7+CD27+CD95-. Peripheral blood mononuclear cells were isolated from buffy coats by standard density gradient centrifugation. Naive CXCR3-negative and CXCR3-positive CD8+ T cells were flow-sorted using a FACSAria III. Total RNA was extracted from sorted cells with an RNeasy Mini Kit. These data are taken from a study of CXCR3-negative and CXCR3-positive naive CD8 T cells (dated by TCRdb to about 2019). Concerning the study at large: About 150 million TRB reads were obtained in total, roughly 1.5 +/- 0.3 million reads per library. Diversity and physicochemical repertoire analyses covered eleven to twelve donors pooled from two independent experiments. TRBV-TRBJ cluster analysis included naive subsets from a handful of donors and memory cells from 3 donors. Here is what the overall study found, with its caveats: Compared with CXCR3-negative naive cells, CXCR3-positive naive cells had TRB CDR3s with higher hydrophobicity (lower Kidera factor 4), lower energy, and higher strength and volume indices. Repertoire diversity was comparably high in both naive subsets but much lower in memory CD8+ T cells. Because surface CD5, which has been linked to self-reactivity in mice, was comparable between naive subsets, TCR interaction strength was also inferred from TRB CDR3 physicochemical properties. Freshly isolated PBMCs were used for most assays because CXCR3 expression went down partially after cryopreservation. TRBV-TRBJ usage was similar between naive CXCR3-negative and CXCR3-positive cells from the same donor, while memory cells showed distinct patterns.

The CDR3 holds 16 amino acids from the cysteine to the phenylalanine. Only the protein sequence is given. CDR1 and CDR2, looked up from the germline V gene, are SGHTA and FQGNSA. This clonotype was obtained from a human donor in good health. Some clones in this sample may be carry-over from other donors' samples. The source material was naive CXCR3- CD8+ T cells from blood. The cell subset or site label of this sample denotes: CD45RO-CCR7+CD27+CD95- naive CD8+ T cells lacking CXCR3 (TNR3-). This receptor chain uses TRBV7-2 and TRBJ2-1; TCRdb gives TRBD2 as the D gene, but with no DNA this cannot be confirmed. The CDR3 sequence is CASSSTGLAPINEQFF. Supplemented by the reference TRBV7-2 and TRBJ2-1 proteins around the CDR3, the complete variable domain is GAGVSQSPSNKVTEKGKDVELRCDPISGHTALYWYRQSLGQGLEFLIYFQGNSAPDKSGLPSDRFSAERTGGSVSTLTIQRTQQEDSAVYLCASSSTGLAPINEQFFGPGTRLTVL.